These 21 T cell receptor beta chains were sequenced from one sample in a study of shared clonotypes between healthy human individuals. Sequencing used immunoSEQ multiplex PCR; TCRdb keeps in-frame clones, though not all of them. Of about 1.5 million clones in the sample, 95% to 99% were seen once. Sequences were obtained from naive CD4+ T cells sorted from blood. As for subset: CD45RA+ positively selected. The origin of the receptors is a man younger than 45 in good health.

V usage is TRBV5-1 and J usage is TRBJ2-5; 9 bases line up with TRBD1. This CDR3 has 16 amino acids. Germline V gene sequence: CDR1 SGHRS, CDR2 YFSETQ. The J segment lost 4 bases and the V segment lost 4 bases, leaving 11 bases of the junction unmatched. The CDR3 is CASSPNDRGLGETQYF. CDR3 DNA: TGCGCCAGCAGCCCGAACGACAGGGGGTTAGGAGAGACCCAGTACTTC.

This sequence joins TRBV5-4 and TRBJ1-5; D uncertain. The germline V and J ends were trimmed by 1 base and 6 bases, with 11 bases remaining between them. The CDR3 covers 14 residues. Germline-derived CDR1 and CDR2 are SGHNT and YYREEE (reference sequence). This CDR3 reads CASSLSPSRQPQHF. The CDR3 DNA sequence: TGTGCCAGCAGCTTGAGCCCTTCCCGTCAGCCCCAGCATTTT.

V and J are TRBV18 and TRBJ1-1; D is undetermined. The CDR3 sequence is 14 residues long. Trimming cost V 1 base and J 2 bases, with 8 bases left between them. The germline V gene encodes CDR1 KGHSH and CDR2 LQKENI. CDR3 region: CASSPLKGNTEAFF. CDR3 coding DNA: TGTGCCAGCTCACCACTGAAGGGAAACACTGAAGCTTTCTTT.

This clone has a single count. The gene calls are TRBV5-1 and TRBJ2-2; 8 positions agree with TRBD1. After removal of 4 bases from V and 6 bases from J, the junction contained 8 bases not matched to a gene. The CDR3 loop spans 15 amino acids. Germline V gives CDR1 SGHRS, CDR2 YFSETQ. This CDR3 reads CASSDTQGASGELFF. DNA for the CDR3: TGCGCCAGCAGCGATACGCAGGGGGCGTCCGGGGAGCTGTTTTTT.

The chain is built from TRBV5-1 and TRBJ2-1; 11 positions agree with TRBD1. CDR3 length equals 16 residues. The junction had 3 bases not matched to a gene; V was cut back by 0 bases and J by 4 bases. Germline V lookup: CDR1 SGHRS, CDR2 YFSETQ. Here the CDR3 reads CASSLGTGGGYNEQFF. In nucleotides, the CDR3 is TGCGCCAGCAGCTTGGGGACAGGGGGCGGATACAATGAGCAGTTCTTC.

The chain recombines TRBV7-9 with TRBJ2-1; possible D gene TRBD2, 6 bases. The CDR3 consists of 15 residues. The V end was cut by 1 base, the J end by 6 bases, with 13 bases between. The germline gives CDR1 SEHNR, CDR2 FQNEAQ (reference sequence). CDR3 nucleotide sequence: TGTGCCAGCAGCTTAGGGCTAGCGAGGTTCAATGAGCAGTTCTTC. Protein product: CASSLGLARFNEQFF.

J is TRBJ2-3 and V is TRBV25-1; D might be TRBD2 (6 bases). V was clipped by 1 base and J by 2 bases, with 19 bases between them. The CDR3 loop spans 18 amino acids. CDR1 MGHDK and CDR2 SYGVNS come from the germline V gene. The CDR3 bases are TGTGCCAGCAGTGAATTGGGTGGGGGGAGAAGGGTCACAGATACGCAGTATTTT. Translated: CASSELGGGRRVTDTQYF.

The J gene is TRBJ2-7, the V gene TRBV28; tentatively, D is TRBD1 (5 bases). CDR3 size: 15 residues. CDR1 and CDR2 from the germline V gene are MDHEN and SYDVKM. The V end lost 3 bases, the J end lost 4 bases, and 16 bases lay between the germline ends. This chain's CDR3 is CASSFAGRAHYEQYF. The CDR3 DNA is TGTGCCAGCAGTTTCGCCGGCAGGGCCCATTACGAGCAGTACTTC.

The V and J genes are TRBV4-2 and TRBJ2-1, with 8 nucleotides matching TRBD2. The V gene's germline CDR1 is LGHNA and CDR2 YNFKEQ. CDR3 size: 17 residues. V trimming: 4 bases; J trimming: 4 bases; junction bases outside the gene matches: 12. The CDR3 DNA follows: TGTGCCAGCAGCCCGCGAAGCGGGAGAGACGAGTACAATGAGCAGTTCTTC. It encodes CASSPRSGRDEYNEQFF.

The gene calls are TRBV7-2 and TRBJ2-6; TRBD1 might be the D (5 bases). V was shortened by 1 base and J by 18 bases, with 13 bases between the two germline ends. CDR3 length equals 12 residues. Per the germline V gene, CDR1 is SGHTA and CDR2 is FQGNSA. The CDR3 loop reads CASSLVLGPSTF. The CDR3 bases are TGTGCCAGCAGCTTAGTACTGGGGCCCTCGACTTTC.

This chain connects TRBV2 to TRBJ1-2, with 8 bases fitting TRBD1. Germline V gene sequence: CDR1 SNHLY, CDR2 FYNNEI. The CDR3 spans 12 residues. Losses at the gene ends were 9 bases for V and 8 bases for J; bases not matched to a gene: 8. The CDR3 loop reads CASDRGVGGYTF. CDR3 in DNA: TGTGCCAGTGACAGGGGAGTGGGAGGCTACACCTTC.

V is TRBV5-4 and J is TRBJ1-2; TRBD1 might be the D (6 bases). V lost 4 bases and J 6 bases, leaving 19 bases between the germline ends. Per the germline V gene, CDR1 is SGHNT and CDR2 is YYREEE (reference sequence). CDR3 size: 15 residues. The CDR3 reads CASSPKGGRADGYTF. The DNA of the CDR3 is TGTGCCAGCAGCCCGAAGGGGGGCAGAGCTGATGGCTACACCTTC.

J is TRBJ2-1 and V is TRBV15; no clear D gene. Looked up from germline, CDR1 is LNHNV and CDR2 is YYDKDF (reference sequence). The V end was cut by 2 bases, the J end by 0 bases, with 5 bases between. The CDR3 runs 14 residues. The CDR3 coding sequence is TGTGCCACCAGCAGACGAAGCTCCTACAATGAGCAGTTCTTC. Protein: CATSRRSSYNEQFF.

This clone appeared once. The rearrangement joins TRBV28 to TRBJ2-7; 8 positions match TRBD2. CDR1 is MDHEN and CDR2 is SYDVKM in the germline V gene. The CDR3 is 13 residues long. V lost 6 bases to trimming and J lost 5 bases; unmatched junction nucleotides: 6. CDR3 nucleotides: TGTGCCAGCAGCCCGGGACTAGGTCACGAGCAGTACTTC. Translated, it gives CASSPGLGHEQYF.

The genes are TRBV10-3 and TRBJ2-7, with D possibly matching TRBD1 (6 bases). The V end was cut by 2 bases, the J end by 4 bases, with 9 bases between. The CDR3 length is 13 residues. Germline values: CDR1 ENHRY, CDR2 SYGVKD. The CDR3 reads CAISEAQGYEQYF. Here the CDR3 DNA reads TGTGCCATCAGTGAGGCACAGGGTTACGAGCAGTACTTC.

This chain uses TRBV5-5 with TRBJ2-7; D unresolved. The length of the CDR3 is 11 residues. Germline CDR1 reads SGHKS; CDR2 reads YYEKEE (reference sequence). Trimming pared 3 bases from V and 10 bases from J, leaving 11 bases between. The CDR3 sequence is CASSSAPGQYF. The CDR3 nucleotides read TGTGCCAGCAGCTCGGCCCCAGGACAGTACTTC.

J is TRBJ1-5 and V is TRBV30, with D tentatively TRBD1 (5 bases). CDR3 size: 13 residues. Trimming stripped 1 base from V and 4 bases from J, with 8 bases between. Looked up from germline, CDR1 is GTSNPN and CDR2 is SVGIG (reference sequence). CDR3 DNA: TGTGCCTGGAGTGGGGGGGTGAATCAGCCCCAGCATTTT. It encodes CAWSGGVNQPQHF.

This clone was seen once. V usage is TRBV7-9 and J usage is TRBJ1-4; 8 bases agree with TRBD1. CDR1 is SEHNR and CDR2 is FQNEAQ in the germline V gene (reference sequence). Trimming took 0 bases from V and 5 from J; bases not matched to a gene: 2. The CDR3 sequence is 15 residues long. CDR3 sequence (DNA): TGTGCCAGCAGCTTAGCATCAGGGGGCAATGAAAAACTGTTTTTT. Encoded protein: CASSLASGGNEKLFF.

Concerning this clone: The germline gene is not matched at one end of the junction; a read error may be the cause. This chain connects TRBV7-9 to TRBJ2-1, with D tentatively TRBD1 (7 bases). Germline CDR1 SEHNR, CDR2 FQNEAQ (reference sequence). CDR3 length equals 16 residues. CDR3 in DNA: TGTGCCAGCAGCCTAGCCGCGGGACAGAGAATCAATGAGCAGTTCTTC. It encodes CASSLAAGQRINEQFF.

This chain uses TRBV29-1 with TRBJ2-5; D ambiguous. V shed 4 bases and J shed 2 bases, with 11 bases lying between them. CDR1 and CDR2 (germline): SQVTM, ANQGSEA. The CDR3 consists of 13 residues. CDR3 in DNA: TGCAGCGTTGCTAAGGGCTTTCAAGAGACCCAGTACTTC. It yields the protein CSVAKGFQETQYF.

This chain uses TRBV29-1 with TRBJ2-5; D unresolved. V lost 4 bases to trimming and J lost 2 bases, with 5 bases between them. The CDR3 runs 11 residues. Per the germline V gene, CDR1 is SQVTM and CDR2 is ANQGSEA. The chain's CDR3 is CSVVRQETQYF. In DNA form, the CDR3 reads TGCAGCGTTGTCAGGCAAGAGACCCAGTACTTC. Full variable domain (rest looked up from reference TRBV29-1 and TRBJ2-5): SAVISQKPSRDICQRGTSLTIQCQVDSQVTMMFWYRQQPGQSLTLIATANQGSEATYESGFVIDKFPISRPNLTFSTLTVSNMSPEDSSIYLCSVVRQETQYFGPGTRLLVL.